The entry that follows covers one T cell receptor (beta chain) sequence. The data are from a study of blood T cell repertoires in COVID-19. This CDR3 comprises 13 residues. Trimming removed 0 bases from V and 3 bases from J, with 6 bases in between. Germline-derived CDR1 and CDR2 are GTSNPN and SVGIG (reference sequence). Assay: immunoSEQ multiplex PCR; the TCRdb copy retains only in-frame clones and omits some. Of about 82,000 clones in the sample, over 70% were seen once. The V and J genes are TRBV30 and TRBJ1-5, with D perhaps TRBD1 (5 bases). This TCR was recovered from a woman aged 60-75 years with acute or convalescent COVID-19. The source material was peripheral blood. CDR3 nucleotides: TGTGCCTGGAGTGTACAGGCCAATCAGCCCCAGCATTTT. It specifies CAWSVQANQPQHF.